The present T cell receptor (beta chain) was sequenced within a study of T-cell reconstitution after alpha-beta-depleted transplantation in children. Broader study findings: About two months after transplant, alpha-beta T cells reportedly came from several hundred expanded graft clones.

V dropped 1 base and J dropped 0 bases, with 10 bases sitting between them. The CDR3 length is 15 residues. In germline, CDR1 is LNHNV, CDR2 YYDKDF (reference sequence). This clonotype was detected a few times. Its matching antigen is unknown. The TCRbeta library incorporated unique molecular identifiers. TCRdb re-called the PCR reads through MiXCR, storing one row per CDR3 protein. The top ten hold under 5% of the sample, which has approximately 190,000 distinct CDR3 sequences, 5.5% to 7% seen once. The chain has TRBV15 and TRBJ2-7, with D maybe TRBD1 (6 bases). The input for sequencing was PBMCs, taken before TCRalphabeta/CD19-depleted stem cell transplant. The clonotype was recovered from a girl less than two years old with combined immunodeficiency, due to receive a stem cell transplant. DNA for the CDR3: TGTGCCACCAGCAGAGGCACAGGGAGCTCCTACGAGCAGTACTTC. Protein: CATSRGTGSSYEQYF.